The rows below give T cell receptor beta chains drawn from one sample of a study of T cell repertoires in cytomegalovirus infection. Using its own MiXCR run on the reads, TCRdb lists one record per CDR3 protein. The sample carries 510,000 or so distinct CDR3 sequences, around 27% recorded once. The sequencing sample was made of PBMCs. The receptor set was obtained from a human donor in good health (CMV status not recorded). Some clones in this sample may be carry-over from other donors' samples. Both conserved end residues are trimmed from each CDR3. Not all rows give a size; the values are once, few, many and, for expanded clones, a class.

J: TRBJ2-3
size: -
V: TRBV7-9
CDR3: ASSPQDSTDTQY

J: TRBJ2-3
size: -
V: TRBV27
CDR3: ASNSPGISSTDTQY

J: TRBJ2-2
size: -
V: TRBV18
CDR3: ASSKAASGRNTGELF

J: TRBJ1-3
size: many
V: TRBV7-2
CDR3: ASSLGRTGASGNTIY

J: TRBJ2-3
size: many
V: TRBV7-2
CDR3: ASSLGAGRSTDTQY

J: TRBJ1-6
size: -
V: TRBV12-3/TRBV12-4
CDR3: ASRRRRRDSPLH

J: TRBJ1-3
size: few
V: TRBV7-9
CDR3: ASSLWDRVGNTIY

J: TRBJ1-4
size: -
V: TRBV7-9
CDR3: ASSSSGGKLF

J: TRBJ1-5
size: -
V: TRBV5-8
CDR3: ASSLRVIGSQPQH

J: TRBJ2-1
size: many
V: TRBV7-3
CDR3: ASSLGLATYNEQF

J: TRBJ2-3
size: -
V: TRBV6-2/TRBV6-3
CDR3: ASSYSERNTDTQY

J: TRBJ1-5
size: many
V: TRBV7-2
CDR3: ASSSLEGQPQH

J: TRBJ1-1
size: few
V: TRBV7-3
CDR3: ASSPAGTGGSF

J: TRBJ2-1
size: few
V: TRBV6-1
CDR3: ASRGLAERGEQF

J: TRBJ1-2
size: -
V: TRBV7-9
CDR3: ASNSRAGDITDGYT

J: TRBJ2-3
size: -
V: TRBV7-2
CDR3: ASSPGTSAHAQY

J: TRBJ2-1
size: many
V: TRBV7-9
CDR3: ASSFKVRSSYNEQF

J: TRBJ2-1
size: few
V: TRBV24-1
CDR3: ATRDIGTENNEQF

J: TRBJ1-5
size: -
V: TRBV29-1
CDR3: SVRTGEGPNQPQH

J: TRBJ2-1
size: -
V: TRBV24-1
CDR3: ATTASGSGEQF

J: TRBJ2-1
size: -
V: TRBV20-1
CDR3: SAASREDSYNEQF

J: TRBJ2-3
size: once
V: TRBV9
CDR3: ASSAHRDTQY

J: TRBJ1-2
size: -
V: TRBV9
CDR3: ASSVTPDSNYGYT

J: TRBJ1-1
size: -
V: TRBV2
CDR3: ASCRTGTTEAF

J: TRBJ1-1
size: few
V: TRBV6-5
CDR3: ASSYSPLPNTEAF